The T cell receptor beta chain under discussion was sequenced for a study of shared clonotypes between healthy human individuals. V was cut by 5 bases and J by 5 bases, with 15 bases left in between. The CDR3 runs 14 residues. Germline V gene sequence: CDR1 SGHVS, CDR2 FQNEAQ. TCRdb's table, derived via immunoSEQ multiplex PCR, lists solely in-frame clones and lacks some. This table holds approximately 1.1 million clones, approximately 78% found once. The chain carries TRBV7-8 and TRBJ2-5, with TRBD2 as a possible D gene (5 bases). The source is a man between 18 and 35 years old in good health. Some clones in this sample may be carry-over from other donors' samples. Sequencing input: memory CD4+ T cells from PBMCs. Subset denoted: CD45RA-negative fraction. The CDR3 protein is CASSPPRDGETQYF. The CDR3 nucleotides are TGTGCCAGCAGCCCCCCTCGGGATGGGGAGACCCAGTACTTC.